This T cell receptor (beta chain) was obtained from a study of blood T cell repertoires in COVID-19. Trimming cost V 5 bases and J 8 bases; bases outside gene matches: 5. This CDR3 contains 13 residues. CDR1 is SEHNR and CDR2 is FQNEAQ in the germline V gene (reference sequence). This clone has just one count. Libraries were prepared by immunoSEQ multiplex PCR; TCRdb keeps only in-frame clonotypes and omits some of them. The top ten clones hold over 4.5% of a sample with approximately 400,000 clones, roughly 80% of them seen once. Sample: PBMCs or T cells enriched from blood (not recorded which). The V call is TRBV7-9, the J call TRBJ2-1; 8 positions match TRBD1. The sequence was obtained from a woman aged 45-65 years who had recovered from COVID-19. Written as DNA, the CDR3 is TGTGCCAGCAGCCACTCAGGGGGCGATGAGCAGTTCTTC. Amino acids: CASSHSGGDEQFF.